The clone carrying this TCR beta chain appeared many times. The antigen is unknown. The library targeted TCRbeta and was prepared with unique molecular identifiers. Via MiXCR, TCRdb re-called the PCR reads, giving one row per CDR3 protein. The sample holds about 580,000 distinct CDR3 sequences, 23% seen once. Per germline, CDR1 DFQATT and CDR2 SNEGSKA (reference sequence). CDR3 size: 12 residues. The germline V and J ends were trimmed by 7 bases and 4 bases, with 10 bases remaining between them. This specimen belongs to a study of T-cell reconstitution after alpha-beta-depleted transplantation in children. Broader study findings: There were reportedly several hundred expanded graft clones from which alpha-beta T cells came about two months after transplant. It was newly produced T cells that mostly accounted for T-cell counts and diversity one year after transplant. The origin of high day-60 TCRbeta diversity in some patients lay in surviving recipient T cells and thymic progenitors.

The chain links TRBV20-1 to TRBJ2-2; no clear D. The clonotype originates from a boy younger than two who had a stem cell transplant for acute myeloid leukemia, so the T cells may come from the graft donor. This sample comprised PBMCs, mostly from graft donor cells, obtained 360 days after TCRalphabeta/CD19-depleted stem cell transplant. For the CDR3, the DNA is TGCAGTGAGGGCGCCACCACCGGGGAGCTGTTTTTT. Translating it yields CSEGATTGELFF.